These 28 T cell receptor beta chains share one sample of origin, sequenced in a study of control samples from healthy donors and cancer patients. Profiled with immunoSEQ multiplex PCR; TCRdb holds only in-frame clones, not every one. The sample shows fewer than 95,000 clones, under 90% of them seen only once. The sequenced sample consisted of blood. Receptor source: a middle-aged woman in good health.

This clone has just one count. The CDR3 bases are TGTGCCAGCAGCGTAGAATCCGGAAACTCAAACACCATATATTTT. Translated: CASSVESGNSNTIYF. V is TRBV9 and J is TRBJ1-3, with D uncertain. Germline CDR1 and CDR2: SGDLS and YYNGEE. The CDR3 spans 15 residues. Trimming took 0 bases from V and 6 from J, leaving 13 bases between them.

This clone was seen only once. The chain combines TRBV2 with TRBJ2-7; D possibly corresponds to TRBD1 (5 bases). CDR1 and CDR2 from the germline V gene are SNHLY and FYNNEI. The CDR3 sequence is 13 residues long. Trimming cost V 8 bases and J 2 bases, with 13 bases left between them. Written as DNA, the CDR3 is TGTGCCAGCGGGGCCTCGTTAACCTACGAGCAGTACTTC. It yields the protein CASGASLTYEQYF.

The chain uses TRBV10-2 and TRBJ2-2; tentative D call: TRBD2 (5 bases). The CDR3 runs 18 residues. In germline, CDR1 is WSHSY, CDR2 SAAADI. The V gene lost 6 bases and the J gene lost 5 bases, with 25 bases spanning the gap. Here the CDR3 reads CASRWTGSHPGVTGELFF. The CDR3, as DNA: TGCGCCAGCAGGTGGACCGGATCCCATCCCGGGGTAACCGGGGAGCTGTTTTTT.

This chain links TRBV6-6 with TRBJ1-1; no clear D gene. The V gene lost 0 bases and the J gene lost 7 bases, with 15 bases spanning the gap. Germline-derived CDR1 and CDR2 are MNHNY and SVGAGI (reference sequence). The CDR3 is 15 residues long. CDR3 residues: CASSYSGYDSHEAFF. In DNA, the CDR3 is TGTGCCAGCAGTTACTCGGGTTATGATTCCCATGAAGCTTTCTTT.

The chain carries TRBV11-3 and TRBJ2-3, with D uncertain. Trimming cost V 1 base and J 2 bases, with 7 bases left between them. This CDR3 contains 14 residues. Germline V CDR1 and CDR2: SGHNT, YENEEA. CDR3 nucleotide sequence: TGTGCCAGCAGCTTAGGGCTTCACACAGATACGCAGTATTTT. This sequence encodes CASSLGLHTDTQYF.

This clone was observed once. The CDR3 protein is CASSIEGTYNRAFARQPQHF. For the CDR3, the DNA is TGTGCCAGTAGTATAGAAGGGACATACAACAGGGCCTTTGCCAGGCAGCCCCAGCATTTT. This rearrangement joins TRBV19 to TRBJ1-5; D possibly corresponds to TRBD1 (6 bases). The CDR3 spans 20 residues. CDR1 is LNHDA and CDR2 is SQIVND in the germline V gene (reference sequence). With 0 bases removed from V and 7 bases from J, the gap between germline ends came to 28 bases.

The V call is TRBV28, the J call TRBJ2-4, with TRBD2 matching 7 bases. The V gene end was trimmed by 6 bases and the J gene end by 10 bases; junction bases not matched to a gene: 9. Germline values: CDR1 MDHEN, CDR2 SYDVKM. The length of the CDR3 is 13 residues. Written as DNA, the CDR3 is TGTGCCAGCAGGGCCTCGGGGGGTGGAATTCAGTACTTC. Amino acids: CASRASGGGIQYF.

V and J are TRBV25-1 and TRBJ1-2, with 9 positions matching TRBD1. V lost 4 bases and J lost 7; bases outside the gene matches: 13. CDR3 length: 16 amino acids. Germline loops: CDR1 MGHDK, CDR2 SYGVNS. The CDR3 sequence: CASSAPSRTGVLGYTF. CDR3 sequence (DNA): TGTGCCAGCAGTGCACCTTCACGGACAGGGGTTCTTGGCTACACCTTC.

The chain joins TRBV30 to TRBJ2-7, with 8 nucleotides matching TRBD1. The CDR3 has 13 residues. After removal of 8 bases from V and 3 bases from J, the junction contained 9 bases not matched to a gene. Germline V lookup: CDR1 GTSNPN, CDR2 SVGIG (reference sequence). DNA of the CDR3: TGTGCCGGAACAGGGGGTAGGAACTACGAGCAGTACTTC. It yields the protein CAGTGGRNYEQYF.

The V and J genes are TRBV15 and TRBJ1-2; tentatively, D is TRBD1 (5 bases). Trimming took off 0 bases at V and 0 bases at J, with 14 bases between the two ends. Germline lookup yields CDR1 LNHNV and CDR2 YYDKDF (reference sequence). The CDR3 runs 17 residues. The CDR3: CATSRDQGATPNYGYTF. The CDR3 nucleotides are TGTGCCACCAGCAGAGATCAGGGAGCAACCCCTAACTATGGCTACACCTTC. Full variable domain (remainder filled in from reference TRBV15 and TRBJ1-2): DAMVIQNPRYQVTQFGKPVTLSCSQTLNHNVMYWYQQKSSQAPKLLFHYYDKDFNNEADTPDNFQSRRPNTSFCFLDIRSPGLGDTAMYLCATSRDQGATPNYGYTFGSGTRLTVV.

The count of this clone is one. The chain couples TRBV9 to TRBJ1-2; weak D call: TRBD1 (6 bases). CDR1 is SGDLS and CDR2 is YYNGEE in the germline V gene. V shed 4 bases and J shed 2 bases, with 15 bases lying between them. CDR3 length: 15 residues. CDR3 loop: CASSTRDIDNYGYTF. The CDR3 DNA reads TGTGCCAGCAGCACCCGGGACATCGACAACTATGGCTACACCTTC.

This clone showed up just once. The chain has TRBV24-1 and TRBJ1-2; D call uncertain. The CDR3 loop spans 13 amino acids. Trimming removed 2 bases from V and 8 bases from J, with 11 bases in between. CDR1 is KGHDR, CDR2 SFDVKD, per germline. The CDR3 sequence: CATSDSTLLGYTF. CDR3 in DNA: TGTGCCACCAGTGATTCGACCCTCCTGGGCTACACCTTC.

The chain uses TRBV14 and TRBJ2-1; 7 bases fit TRBD2. Germline CDR1 SGHDN, CDR2 FVKESK. V gave up 4 bases and J gave up 1 base; unmatched junction bases: 7. The CDR3 spans 16 residues. Here the CDR3 DNA reads TGTGCCAGCAGCCGGGCAGGCGGGGGATCCTACAATGAGCAGTTCTTC. This gives the protein CASSRAGGGSYNEQFF.

The genes are TRBV14 and TRBJ2-5; D gene unclear. The ends were cut back, 2 bases at V and 2 bases at J, with 6 bases in the middle. Germline V CDR1 and CDR2: SGHDN, FVKESK. The CDR3 runs 13 residues. This chain's CDR3 is CASSQSGQETQYF. CDR3 nucleotides: TGTGCCAGCAGCCAATCGGGTCAAGAGACCCAGTACTTC.

The chain is built from TRBV6-1 and TRBJ2-7, with a possible D match to TRBD1 (5 bases). Trimming removed 1 base from V and 8 bases from J, with 9 bases in between. CDR1 and CDR2 from the germline V gene are MNHNS and SASEGT. The CDR3 is made up of 12 amino acids. The CDR3: CASSEVAGQQYF. Written as DNA, the CDR3 is TGTGCCAGCAGTGAAGTAGCAGGGCAGCAGTACTTC.

The rearrangement links TRBV20-1 to TRBJ2-7; D is unclear. This CDR3 comprises 11 residues. The V end lost 5 bases, the J end lost 5 bases, and 10 bases lay between the germline ends. Germline lookup yields CDR1 DFQATT and CDR2 SNEGSKA (reference sequence). The CDR3: CSALRNNEQYF. In DNA, the CDR3 is TGCAGTGCTTTGAGAAACAACGAGCAGTACTTC.

The chain combines TRBV30 with TRBJ2-3; a weak D match, TRBD2 (6 bases). Germline V gives CDR1 GTSNPN, CDR2 SVGIG (reference sequence). This CDR3 is 15 amino acids long. V shed 1 base and J shed 0 bases, with 11 bases lying between them. As DNA, the CDR3 is TGTGCCTGGAGTGGGCTAGCGCCCAGCACAGATACGCAGTATTTT. Amino acids: CAWSGLAPSTDTQYF.

The chain carries TRBV7-2 and TRBJ2-7; D is undetermined. This CDR3 has 13 amino acids. From germline, CDR1 is SGHTA and CDR2 FQGNSA. The V gene lost 7 bases and the J gene lost 4 bases, with 14 bases spanning the gap. The DNA for the CDR3 is TGTGCCAGCACCCTGATAGGAAGTTACGAGCAGTACTTC. Translation gives CASTLIGSYEQYF.

V and J are TRBV30 and TRBJ2-4; D remains unclear. V lost 0 bases, J lost 2 bases, and 8 bases lay in between. Germline CDR1 is GTSNPN and CDR2 is SVGIG (reference sequence). The length of the CDR3 is 14 residues. In DNA, the CDR3 is TGTGCCTGGAGTGTCGGGTCGACCAAAAACATTCAGTACTTC. Amino acid sequence: CAWSVGSTKNIQYF.

This chain joins TRBV7-3 and TRBJ1-1, with unresolved D. This CDR3 has 14 amino acids. Germline loops: CDR1 SGHTA, CDR2 FQGTGA. The V end was cut by 5 bases, the J end by 5 bases, with 15 bases between. CDR3 DNA sequence: TGTGCCAGCAGCGACTACCCCCTGGGAACTGAAGCTTTCTTT. This encodes CASSDYPLGTEAFF.

The rearrangement links TRBV19 to TRBJ1-2; 9 bases match TRBD1. Germline V lookup: CDR1 LNHDA, CDR2 SQIVND (reference sequence). This CDR3 is 15 amino acids long. Trimming at V came to 4 bases and at J to 4 bases, leaving 7 bases not matched to a gene. CDR3 region: CASSTGTGQPYGYTF. Here the CDR3 DNA reads TGTGCCAGTAGTACTGGGACAGGGCAACCCTATGGCTACACCTTC.

V is TRBV19 and J is TRBJ2-7; 7 nucleotides align to TRBD1. The CDR3 runs to 14 residues. Losses at the gene ends were 3 bases for V and 2 bases for J; bases not matched to a gene: 4. Germline V lookup: CDR1 LNHDA, CDR2 SQIVND (reference sequence). For the CDR3, the DNA is TGTGCCAGTAGTATCCGGGACAGAACCTACGAGCAGTACTTC. Amino acids: CASSIRDRTYEQYF. Using reference TRBV19 and TRBJ2-7 for the parts outside the CDR3, the full variable domain is DGGITQSPKYLFRKEGQNVTLSCEQNLNHDAMYWYRQDPGQGLRLIYYSQIVNDFQKGDIAEGYSVSREKKESFPLTVTSAQKNPTAFYLCASSIRDRTYEQYFGPGTRLTVT.

The V call is TRBV19, the J call TRBJ1-1; D may be TRBD1 (5 bases). There are 15 residues in the CDR3. The germline V gene encodes CDR1 LNHDA and CDR2 SQIVND (reference sequence). The V and J ends lost 0 bases and 5 bases respectively, with 13 bases between them. CDR3 sequence: CASSIEGAGRTEAFF. Here the CDR3 DNA reads TGTGCCAGTAGTATAGAAGGGGCTGGAAGAACTGAAGCTTTCTTT.

The J gene is TRBJ1-4, the V gene TRBV7-2, with D maybe TRBD1 (6 bases). Germline assignment: CDR1 SGHTA and CDR2 FQGNSA. V lost 8 bases, J lost 7 bases, and 14 bases lay in between. The CDR3 has 13 amino acids. DNA of the CDR3: TGTGCCAGCGGCCCAGGGGTGATTGAAAAACTGTTTTTT. Its translation is CASGPGVIEKLFF. Looking up the rest from reference TRBV7-2 and TRBJ1-4 gives the full variable domain: GAGVSQSPSNKVTEKGKDVELRCDPISGHTALYWYRQSLGQGLEFLIYFQGNSAPDKSGLPSDRFSAERTGGSVSTLTIQRTQQEDSAVYLCASGPGVIEKLFFGSGTQLSVL.

This clone showed up just once. V usage is TRBV6-5 and J usage is TRBJ2-6; D perhaps matches TRBD1 (6 bases). The CDR3 consists of 15 residues. CDR1 and CDR2 from the germline V gene are MNHEY and SVGAGI. The germline V and J ends were trimmed by 7 bases and 1 base, with 11 bases remaining between them. In nucleotides, the CDR3 is TGTGCCAGCACCGGAGACAGGTCTGGGGCCAACGTCCTGACTTTC. Its protein is CASTGDRSGANVLTF.

The genes are TRBV24-1 and TRBJ2-3, with TRBD2 matching over 10 bases. The CDR3 totals 17 residues. V was clipped by 10 bases and J by 1 base; unmatched bases: 13. Germline V CDR1 and CDR2: KGHDR, SFDVKD. CDR3 in amino acids: CATSLGSGGPRTDTQYF. The CDR3 region has the DNA TGTGCCACTTCCCTGGGTAGCGGGGGGCCGCGCACAGATACGCAGTATTTT.

V gene TRBV5-5 combines with J gene TRBJ1-4, with a tentative D call TRBD1 (6 bases). V lost 6 bases and J 6 bases, leaving 12 bases between the germline ends. Germline CDR1 and CDR2: SGHKS and YYEKEE (reference sequence). The CDR3 has 13 residues. As DNA, the CDR3 is TGTGCCAGCACCCAAGAGGGGGATGAAAAACTGTTTTTT. Encoded protein: CASTQEGDEKLFF.

This clone was seen only once. The chain joins TRBV24-1 to TRBJ2-1; 9 bases agree with TRBD1. CDR3 length: 16 residues. With 1 base clipped from V and 6 bases from J, the junction kept 6 bases outside the gene matches. The V gene's germline CDR1 is KGHDR and CDR2 SFDVKD. The CDR3 loop is CATSDFGGQGINEQFF. In DNA, the CDR3 is TGTGCCACCAGTGATTTCGGGGGACAGGGTATCAATGAGCAGTTCTTC.